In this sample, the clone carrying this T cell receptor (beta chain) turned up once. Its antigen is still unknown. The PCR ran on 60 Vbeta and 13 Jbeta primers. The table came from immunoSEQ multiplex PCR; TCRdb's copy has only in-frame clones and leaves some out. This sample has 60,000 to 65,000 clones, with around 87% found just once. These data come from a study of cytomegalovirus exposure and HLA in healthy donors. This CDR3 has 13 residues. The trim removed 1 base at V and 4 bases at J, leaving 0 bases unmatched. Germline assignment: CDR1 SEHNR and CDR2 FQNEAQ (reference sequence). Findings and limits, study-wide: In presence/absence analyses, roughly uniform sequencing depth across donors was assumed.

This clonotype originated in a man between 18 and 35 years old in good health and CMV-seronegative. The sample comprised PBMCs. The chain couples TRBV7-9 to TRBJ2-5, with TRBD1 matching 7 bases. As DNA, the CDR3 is TGTGCCAGCAGCTTAGGACAGGGAGAGACCCAGTACTTC. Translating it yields CASSLGQGETQYF. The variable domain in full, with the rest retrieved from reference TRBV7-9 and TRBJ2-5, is DTGVSQNPRHKITKRGQNVTFRCDPISEHNRLYWYRQTLGQGPEFLTYFQNEAQLEKSRLLSDRFSAERPKGSFSTLEIQRTEQGDSAMYLCASSLGQGETQYFGPGTRLLVL.